A single sample is the source of the 24 T cell receptor beta chains below, sequenced in a study of blood T cells in healthy people across ages. Through a sample-barcoded 5' primer and a J-beta primer mix, a second PCR was run for roughly 7 to 11 cycles. One entry per CDR3 protein, called by TCRdb with MiXCR from the 5' RACE reads. Here the sample spans hundreds of thousands of distinct CDR3 sequences, 58% being singletons. The sequencing input was blood. The receptors originated from a man aged 55 to 70 in good health.

This clonotype came up many times. The chain is built from TRBV18 and TRBJ2-6, with TRBD2 as a possible D gene (5 bases). In germline, CDR1 is KGHSH, CDR2 LQKENI. The CDR3 extends over 16 amino acids. Trimming shortened V by 4 bases and J by 4 bases, and 14 bases separated the two germline ends. This CDR3 is CASSRAGPDGANVLTF. The CDR3 nucleotides are TGTGCCAGCTCACGGGCGGGTCCGGACGGGGCCAACGTCCTGACTTTC.

This chain connects TRBV5-6 to TRBJ2-5; 8 nucleotides agree with TRBD2. Looked up from germline, CDR1 is SGHDT and CDR2 is YYEEEE. The CDR3 contains 15 residues. With 4 bases clipped from V and 4 bases from J, the junction kept 9 bases outside the gene matches. The CDR3 DNA reads TGTGCCAGCAGCCGTAGCGGGGAATCGGGAGAGACCCAGTACTTC. Encoded protein: CASSRSGESGETQYF. The full variable domain, its missing parts supplied by reference TRBV5-6 and TRBJ2-5, is DAGVTQSPTHLIKTRGQQVTLRCSPKSGHDTVSWYQQALGQGPQFIFQYYEEEERQRGNFPDRFSGHQFPNYSSELNVNALLLGDSALYLCASSRSGESGETQYFGPGTRLLVL.

The chain joins TRBV12-3 or TRBV12-4 to TRBJ1-2; the D gene is possibly TRBD1 (5 bases). The CDR3 runs to 13 residues. The V end lost 7 bases, the J end lost 2 bases, and 11 bases lay between the germline ends. This chain's CDR3 is CASNRQGNYGYTF. For the CDR3, the DNA is TGTGCCAGCAATCGCCAGGGAAACTATGGCTACACCTTC.

The chain recombines TRBV28 with TRBJ2-5; 8 bases match TRBD2. From germline, CDR1 is MDHEN and CDR2 SYDVKM. Trimming at V came to 5 bases and at J to 4 bases, leaving 9 bases not matched to a gene. The CDR3 runs to 15 residues. The CDR3 spells CASSIPGLVRETQYF. The CDR3 DNA reads TGTGCCAGCAGTATCCCGGGACTAGTACGAGAGACCCAGTACTTC.

The CDR3: CASSYAPYLLLAKNIQYF. The CDR3, as DNA: TGTGCCAGCAGTTACGCGCCGTACTTGTTGCTAGCCAAAAACATTCAGTACTTC. The chain has TRBV6-5 and TRBJ2-4; D gene uncertain. This CDR3 comprises 18 residues. In germline, CDR1 is MNHEY, CDR2 SVGAGI. V was clipped by 2 bases and J by 0 bases, with 17 bases between them.

This clonotype showed up just a few times. This chain joins TRBV5-1 and TRBJ2-5, with TRBD2 as a possible D gene (6 bases). CDR3 length: 15 amino acids. The V gene's germline CDR1 is SGHRS and CDR2 YFSETQ. Trimming shortened V by 4 bases and J by 3 bases, and 16 bases separated the two germline ends. In DNA, the CDR3 is TGCGCCAGCAGCATCTATGGGACTGAGGAAGAGACCCAGTACTTC. Protein sequence: CASSIYGTEEETQYF.

V usage is TRBV6-5 and J usage is TRBJ2-7; D may correspond to TRBD1 or TRBD2 (5 bases each). The V end lost 2 bases, the J end lost 2 bases, and 13 bases lay between the germline ends. The germline V gene encodes CDR1 MNHEY and CDR2 SVGAGI. This CDR3 is built from 15 residues. CDR3 bases: TGTGCCAGCAGTTACGGCCGGGGCTTCCCCTACGAGCAGTACTTC. Its translation: CASSYGRGFPYEQYF.

The chain is built from TRBV7-9 and TRBJ2-4; 11 nucleotides line up with TRBD2. Germline V CDR1 and CDR2: SEHNR, FQNEAQ (reference sequence). J was trimmed by 8 bases and V by 5 bases; bases with no gene match: 11. The CDR3 is 16 amino acids. The CDR3 loop reads CASSPTGTSGPDIQYF. As DNA, the CDR3 is TGTGCCAGCAGCCCTACGGGGACTAGCGGCCCAGACATTCAGTACTTC.

The chain employs TRBV7-2 and TRBJ1-1, with unresolved D. Trimming left V 5 bases short and J 1 base short, with 8 bases between. The CDR3 loop spans 13 amino acids. The germline gives CDR1 SGHTA, CDR2 FQGNSA. The CDR3 bases are TGTGCCAGCAGCCGCCAGCGGAACACTGAAGCTTTCTTT. This gives the protein CASSRQRNTEAFF.

A word on this clonotype: The junction differs from germline at one of its ends, possibly a read error. The rearrangement uses TRBV6-5 and TRBJ2-7; 9 bases fit TRBD1. In germline, CDR1 is MNHEY, CDR2 SVGAGI. The CDR3 sequence is 15 residues long. In DNA form, the CDR3 reads TGTGCCAGCAGGTACTCCGGGACAGGGTCCTACGAGCAGTACTTC. It codes for CASRYSGTGSYEQYF.

The chain combines TRBV29-1 with TRBJ2-5; the D is unclear. Deletions cut 7 bases from V and 4 bases from J, with 4 bases between. Germline CDR1 is SQVTM and CDR2 is ANQGSEA. This CDR3 spans 9 amino acids. The CDR3 sequence is CSAGETQYF. DNA for the CDR3: TGCAGCGCCGGAGAGACCCAGTACTTC. Complete variable domain (other parts from reference TRBV29-1 and TRBJ2-5): SAVISQKPSRDICQRGTSLTIQCQVDSQVTMMFWYRQQPGQSLTLIATANQGSEATYESGFVIDKFPISRPNLTFSTLTVSNMSPEDSSIYLCSAGETQYFGPGTRLLVL.

Note on this clonotype: A much larger clone lies a single base off, so this may be a read error. The V call is TRBV7-9, the J call TRBJ1-2; D gene ambiguous. Between the trimmed V and J ends, which lost 5 bases and 5 bases, there was a span of 15 bases. Germline V CDR1 and CDR2: SEHNR, FQNEAQ (reference sequence). The CDR3 is made up of 14 amino acids. The CDR3 DNA reads TGTGCCAGCAGCGTCGTTGGCAGAGGGTATGGCTACACCTTC. Translation: CASSVVGRGYGYTF.

The CDR3 sequence is CASSWGTGYYGYTF. CDR3 in DNA: TGTGCCAGCAGTTGGGGGACAGGGTACTATGGCTACACCTTC. The chain links TRBV12-3 or TRBV12-4 to TRBJ1-2; 9 bases align to TRBD1. The CDR3 has 14 amino acids. V was pared by 4 bases and J by 3 bases, with 3 bases of the junction left unmatched.

This rearrangement joins TRBV28 to TRBJ1-5; D unresolved. Germline CDR1 MDHEN, CDR2 SYDVKM. The CDR3 length is 11 residues. Trimming removed 6 bases at V and 6 bases at J, with 6 bases between. The CDR3 coding sequence is TGTGCCAGCAGCACCCCTCAGCCCCAGCATTTT. This gives the protein CASSTPQPQHF. Complete variable domain (other parts from reference TRBV28 and TRBJ1-5): DVKVTQSSRYLVKRTGEKVFLECVQDMDHENMFWYRQDPGLGLRLIYFSYDVKMKEKGDIPEGYSVSREKKERFSLILESASTNQTSMYLCASSTPQPQHFGDGTRLSIL.

The chain recombines TRBV21-1 with TRBJ2-7; the D segment call TRBD1 is taken from the table without a DNA check. TRBV21-1 is an annotated pseudogene. The CDR3 loop spans 8 amino acids. The CDR3 loop reads CASQGTYF. As DNA, the CDR3 is TGTGCCAGTCAGGGGACGTACTTC.

The chain couples TRBV20-1 to TRBJ1-4; 10 nucleotides match TRBD1. CDR1 and CDR2 (germline): DFQATT, SNEGSKA (reference sequence). Trimming removed 6 bases from V and 8 bases from J; junction bases left unmatched: 6. This CDR3 has 13 residues. The CDR3 coding sequence is TGCAGTGCAATGGGACAGGGGAGGGAAAAACTGTTTTTT. Amino acids: CSAMGQGREKLFF.

This clonotype has just a few counts. CDR3 coding DNA: TGTGCCAGCAGCCCAAGGGCGGAGGCCCACTACGAGCAGTACTTC. Its protein product is CASSPRAEAHYEQYF. V usage is TRBV9 and J usage is TRBJ2-7; perhaps TRBD2 as D (5 bases). The CDR3 spans 15 residues. The germline CDR1 and CDR2 sequences are SGDLS and YYNGEE. Between the trimmed V and J ends, which lost 4 bases and 3 bases, there was a span of 17 bases.

This CDR3 is CARINTGRKTQYF. The DNA of the CDR3 is TGCGCCAGAATCAATACAGGGAGGAAGACCCAGTACTTC. This chain links TRBV5-1 with TRBJ2-5; possibly TRBD1 or TRBD2 for D (6 bases each). This CDR3 has 13 residues. In germline, CDR1 is SGHRS, CDR2 YFSETQ. Trimming removed 8 bases at V and 6 bases at J, with 17 bases between.

V is TRBV4-1 and J is TRBJ2-1; TRBD2 matches at 7 bases. Germline CDR1 is MGHRA and CDR2 is YSYEKL. V shed 1 base, J shed 7 bases, and the junction held 7 bases outside the gene matches. The CDR3 covers 15 residues. The CDR3 region has the DNA TGCGCCAGCAGCCAAGTTGGGGAGGGTTGGAATGAGCAGTTCTTC. Translated: CASSQVGEGWNEQFF.

The chain has TRBV20-1 and TRBJ1-6, with 7 positions matching TRBD1. The CDR3 sequence is 16 residues long. Trimming at V came to 3 bases and at J to 6 bases, leaving 11 bases not matched to a gene. The germline V gene encodes CDR1 DFQATT and CDR2 SNEGSKA (reference sequence). CDR3 coding DNA: TGCAGTGCTAGGAAGGGGGCAGGGGGAAGTAATTCACCCCTCCACTTT. Its translation is CSARKGAGGSNSPLHF.

This chain connects TRBV18 to TRBJ2-7; D is unclear. This CDR3 has 13 residues. V gave up 1 base and J gave up 3 bases, with 7 bases separating them. The germline V gene encodes CDR1 KGHSH and CDR2 LQKENI. The CDR3 region is CASSPQGNYEQYF. Here the CDR3 DNA reads TGTGCCAGCTCACCACAGGGAAACTACGAGCAGTACTTC. Full variable domain (outside the CDR3, taken from reference TRBV18 and TRBJ2-7): NAGVMQNPRHLVRRRGQEARLRCSPMKGHSHVYWYRQLPEEGLKFMVYLQKENIIDESGMPKERFSAEFPKEGPSILRIQQVVRGDSAAYFCASSPQGNYEQYFGPGTRLTVT.

About this clonotype itself: A much larger clone differs from this one at a single base, so this may be a read error. The J gene is TRBJ2-5, the V gene TRBV28, with D possibly being TRBD1 or TRBD2 (5 bases each). The assigned J gene may be wrong: the sequence end matches TRBJ2-7 better. Germline assignment: CDR1 MDHEN and CDR2 SYDVKM. The CDR3 loop spans 13 amino acids. The DNA of the CDR3 is TGTGCCAGCAGCCGACAGAGGGCCTACGAGCAGTACTTC. Its protein is CASSRQRAYEQYF.

The chain recombines TRBV29-1 with TRBJ2-1, with 10 bases that match TRBD2. Germline V gene data show CDR1 as SQVTM and CDR2 as ANQGSEA. There are 16 residues in the CDR3. J was trimmed by 3 bases and V by 8 bases; bases with no gene match: 13. CDR3 nucleotides: TGCAGCATTCCGCGCGGGACTAGCGTAGACTACAATGAGCAGTTCTTC. This encodes CSIPRGTSVDYNEQFF.

The chain uses TRBV5-1 and TRBJ2-1, with D maybe TRBD2 (6 bases). The germline V gene has CDR1 SGHRS and CDR2 YFSETQ. The CDR3 has 16 amino acids. V lost 4 bases and J lost 7, with 21 bases in between. The CDR3 loop is CASSTLAATTVNEQFF. The CDR3 DNA is TGCGCCAGCAGCACCTTAGCGGCAACAACCGTTAATGAGCAGTTCTTC.